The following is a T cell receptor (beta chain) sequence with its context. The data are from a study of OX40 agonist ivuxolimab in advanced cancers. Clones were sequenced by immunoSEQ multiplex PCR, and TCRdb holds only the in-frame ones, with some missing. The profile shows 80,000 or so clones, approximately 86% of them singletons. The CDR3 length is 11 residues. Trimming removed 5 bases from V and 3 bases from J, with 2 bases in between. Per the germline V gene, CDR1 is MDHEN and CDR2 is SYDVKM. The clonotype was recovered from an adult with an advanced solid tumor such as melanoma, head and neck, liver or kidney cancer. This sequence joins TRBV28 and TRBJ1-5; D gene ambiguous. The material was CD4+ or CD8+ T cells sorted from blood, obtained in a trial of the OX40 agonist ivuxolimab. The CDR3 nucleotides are TGTGCCAGCAGTGTCAATCAGCCCCAGCATTTT. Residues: CASSVNQPQHF.